The TCR beta chain described here comes from a study of blood T cell repertoires in COVID-19. Study context: Italy, Spain and the United States were the sources of the convalescent and acute COVID-19 samples. Nucleic acid was either cDNA or gDNA, and it came from T cells, B-cell-depleted T cells, or PBMCs.

Germline lookup yields CDR1 SNHLY and CDR2 FYNNEI. V lost 7 bases, J lost 2 bases, and 12 bases lay in between. This CDR3 region has 14 residues. This clone has just one count. Authors' data handling: Counts of nucleated cells, estimated from reference gene primer amplification, were obtained. The data were produced by immunoSEQ multiplex PCR, yet TCRdb's version contains in-frame clones alone and is incomplete. V and J calls plus clone size are reproduced from that table; the DNA served to infer D and trimming. The data hold about 250,000 clones, with roughly four fifths observed a single time. V is TRBV2 and J is TRBJ1-5; no definite D call. The TCR originated in a man aged 50 to 59 with active or convalescent COVID-19. The sequencing input was peripheral blood. The chain's CDR3 is CASTVGRGNQPQHF. In DNA form, the CDR3 reads TGTGCCAGCACAGTTGGCCGGGGCAATCAGCCCCAGCATTTT.